The 13 T cell receptor beta chains presented below share a single source sample, sequenced in a study of post-analysis software for immune sequencing data (dated by TCRdb to about 2015). No antigen has been assigned to these receptors. Library prep was done by PCR. The sequencing machine was an Illumina HiSeq 2500. To reduce PCR and sequencing biases, unique molecular identifiers were incorporated into the TCR beta cDNA libraries. The public reads were reprocessed in TCRdb via fastp at Q25 and MiXCR, keeping in-frame beta chains. Rows are combined by CDR3 protein, so each entry shows the most common genes and DNA. The sample data list some 500,000 distinct CDR3 sequences, and under 55% of these were observed just once. 9.5% to 13% of the sample rests with the top ten. Overall study outcomes, separate from this receptor: Roughly 5 TRBV segments, including TRBV5-6, TRBV5-1 and TRBV20-1, were significantly more frequent in patients than controls.

Material: blood. All receptors come from a girl aged 5 to 17 with multiple sclerosis.

This clonotype came up a few times. This CDR3 is CASREAFQETQYF. DNA of the CDR3: TGCGCCAGCAGAGAGGCTTTCCAAGAGACCCAGTACTTC. This chain links TRBV5-1 with TRBJ2-5; no clear D gene. V lost 5 bases and J lost 1, with 9 bases in between. In germline, CDR1 is SGHRS, CDR2 YFSETQ. The CDR3 consists of 13 residues.

The V and J genes are TRBV3-1 and TRBJ2-1, with D perhaps matching TRBD2 (6 bases). Germline-derived CDR1 and CDR2 are LGHDT and YNNKEL (reference sequence). With 6 bases removed from V and 6 bases from J, the gap between germline ends came to 18 bases. The length of the CDR3 is 15 residues. The CDR3 loop reads CASSRGTPKSNEQFF. The DNA of the CDR3 is TGTGCCAGCAGTCGCGGGACTCCAAAAAGCAATGAGCAGTTCTTC.

V gene TRBV6-6 combines with J gene TRBJ1-2, with a weak D call TRBD1 (6 bases). V was trimmed by 7 bases and J by 0 bases, leaving 21 bases between them. The germline CDR1 and CDR2 sequences are MNHNY and SVGAGI (reference sequence). The CDR3 sequence is 17 residues long. The CDR3 here is CASTQTRTVGTNYGYTF. CDR3 sequence (DNA): TGTGCCAGCACTCAGACCCGGACAGTCGGGACTAACTATGGCTACACCTTC.

The chain recombines TRBV4-2 with TRBJ1-5, with 8 bases lining up with TRBD1. Germline trimming cut 0 bases from V and 7 bases from J; bases unmatched to any gene: 5. Germline CDR1 LGHNA, CDR2 YNFKEQ. CDR3 length equals 15 residues. The CDR3: CASSQEDRAGQPQHF. The CDR3 bases are TGTGCCAGCAGCCAAGAGGACAGGGCCGGACAGCCCCAGCATTTT.

The sample holds many counts of this clonotype. The CDR3 sequence is CSARLLYNEQFF. CDR3 coding DNA: TGCAGTGCTCGCCTTCTGTACAATGAGCAGTTCTTC. The chain employs TRBV20-1 and TRBJ2-1; D remains unclear. The ends were cut back, 5 bases at V and 4 bases at J, with 9 bases in the middle. CDR3 size: 12 residues. CDR1 is DFQATT and CDR2 is SNEGSKA in the germline V gene (reference sequence).

The genes are TRBV7-2 and TRBJ2-4, with D hard to call. Germline values: CDR1 SGHTA, CDR2 FQGNSA. Trimming pared 1 base from V and 1 base from J, leaving 11 bases between. This CDR3 has 16 residues. This chain's CDR3 is CASSLDTAGAKNIQYF. CDR3 bases: TGTGCCAGCAGCTTAGATACGGCTGGGGCCAAAAACATTCAGTACTTC.

This clonotype has just a few counts. The chain links TRBV28 to TRBJ2-3; D assignment may be TRBD1 or TRBD2 (6 bases each). The CDR3 covers 17 residues. With 0 bases removed from V and 0 bases from J, the gap between germline ends came to 13 bases. Germline lookup yields CDR1 MDHEN and CDR2 SYDVKM. CDR3 in amino acids: CASSLWGGGASTDTQYF. Here the CDR3 DNA reads TGTGCCAGCAGTTTATGGGGGGGCGGAGCTAGCACAGATACGCAGTATTTT.

This chain uses TRBV29-1 with TRBJ2-3; the D gene could be TRBD1 or TRBD2 (5 bases each). The V end lost 7 bases, the J end lost 0 bases, and 14 bases lay between the germline ends. The CDR3 consists of 14 residues. The germline V gene has CDR1 SQVTM and CDR2 ANQGSEA. CDR3 sequence reads: CSAVPGPSTDTQYF. CDR3 nucleotides: TGCAGCGCAGTACCGGGACCCAGCACAGATACGCAGTATTTT.

As DNA, the CDR3 is TGTGCCAGCAGCCAGCCGGACAGAGCTAATGAAAAACTGTTTTTT. This sequence encodes CASSQPDRANEKLFF. The chain uses TRBV28 and TRBJ1-4, with D tentatively TRBD1 (6 bases). Trimming left V 6 bases short and J 3 bases short, with 14 bases between. CDR3 length: 15 residues. CDR1 is MDHEN, CDR2 SYDVKM, per germline. The full variable domain, its missing parts supplied by reference TRBV28 and TRBJ1-4, is DVKVTQSSRYLVKRTGEKVFLECVQDMDHENMFWYRQDPGLGLRLIYFSYDVKMKEKGDIPEGYSVSREKKERFSLILESASTNQTSMYLCASSQPDRANEKLFFGSGTQLSVL.

Only a few counts were recorded for this clonotype. The chain employs TRBV9 and TRBJ2-3; 7 positions agree with TRBD1. The V and J ends lost 0 bases and 5 bases, in that order; junction bases with no gene match: 6. Germline V lookup: CDR1 SGDLS, CDR2 YYNGEE. The CDR3 runs 15 residues. The CDR3 sequence is CASSVGTGDKDTQYF. The CDR3 nucleotides read TGTGCCAGCAGCGTAGGCACAGGGGATAAAGATACGCAGTATTTT.

The V call is TRBV28, the J call TRBJ2-3; D remains unclear. V lost 3 bases and J lost 2, with 15 bases in between. CDR3 length: 16 residues. Germline V gene data show CDR1 as MDHEN and CDR2 as SYDVKM. The CDR3 is CASSFAFDTITDTQYF. DNA for the CDR3: TGTGCCAGCAGTTTCGCCTTCGACACAATCACAGATACGCAGTATTTT.

The chain joins TRBV20-1 to TRBJ2-1; TRBD2 agrees at 7 bases. Germline V gene sequence: CDR1 DFQATT, CDR2 SNEGSKA (reference sequence). The ends lost 0 bases at V and 4 bases at J; junction bases unmatched: 3. This CDR3 region has 14 residues. The CDR3 region has the DNA TGCAGTGCTAGAGAGGGGGGGGTATACAATGAGCAGTTCTTC. It codes for CSAREGGVYNEQFF.

The V and J genes are TRBV4-2 and TRBJ2-1, with D possibly being TRBD2 (6 bases). The V gene's germline CDR1 is LGHNA and CDR2 YNFKEQ. Deletions cut 5 bases from V and 0 bases from J, with 14 bases between. CDR3 size: 16 residues. Written as DNA, the CDR3 is TGTGCCAGCAGCGACGGGGACTTCAGCTCCTACAATGAGCAGTTCTTC. This codes for CASSDGDFSSYNEQFF.